These 27 T cell receptor beta chains originate from one sample sequenced in a study of blood T cell repertoires in COVID-19. Only in-frame clones appear in the TCRdb table, and some are missing; sequencing was by immunoSEQ multiplex PCR. The table lists 100,000 to 130,000 clones, about 88% of them singletons. Input material: peripheral blood. The receptors were gathered from a human donor in a cohort sampled during active COVID-19.

This clone occurred once. Here the CDR3 DNA reads TGTGCCAGCAACGTAGCGGGAGCAGGGCGTCCCACAGATACGCAGTATTTT. Protein: CASNVAGAGRPTDTQYF. The chain employs TRBV2 and TRBJ2-3; TRBD2 aligns across 9 bases. The germline CDR1 and CDR2 sequences are SNHLY and FYNNEI. The CDR3 spans 17 residues. J was trimmed by 2 bases and V by 7 bases; bases with no gene match: 13.

The J gene is TRBJ2-1, the V gene TRBV29-1; D may be TRBD2 (6 bases). This CDR3 is built from 15 residues. CDR1 is SQVTM and CDR2 is ANQGSEA in the germline V gene. V dropped 0 bases and J dropped 0 bases, with 9 bases sitting between them. The CDR3 is CSVEDDGSSYNEQFF. For the CDR3, the DNA is TGCAGCGTTGAAGACGACGGGAGCTCCTACAATGAGCAGTTCTTC.

The J gene is TRBJ2-5, the V gene TRBV5-1, with TRBD2 matching 7 bases. The CDR3 has 16 residues. The germline V gene encodes CDR1 SGHRS and CDR2 YFSETQ. V trimming: 4 bases; J trimming: 5 bases; junction bases outside the gene matches: 14. CDR3 loop: CASSISTSFGGETQYF. As DNA, the CDR3 is TGCGCCAGCAGCATCTCGACTAGCTTCGGGGGGGAGACCCAGTACTTC.

With respect to this clone: The junction differs from germline at one of its ends, possibly a read error. CDR3 sequence reads: CASSQYHGGLNTEAFF. The CDR3 DNA reads TGTGCCAGCAGCCAGTATCACGGGGGACTGAATACTGAAGCTTTCTTT. The V gene is TRBV14, the J gene TRBJ1-1, with D perhaps TRBD1 (5 bases). Germline lookup yields CDR1 SGHDN and CDR2 FVKESK. The CDR3 sequence is 16 residues long. Drawing the rest from reference TRBV14 and TRBJ1-1, the complete variable domain is EAGVTQFPSHSVIEKGQTVTLRCDPISGHDNLYWYRRVMGKEIKFLLHFVKESKQDESGMPNNRFLAERTGGTYSTLKVQPAELEDSGVYFCASSQYHGGLNTEAFFGQGTRLTVV.

The genes are TRBV3-1 (or the pseudogene TRBV3-2) and TRBJ1-4; D unresolved. V was cut by 1 base and J by 7 bases, with 13 bases left in between. The V gene's germline CDR1 is LGHDT and CDR2 YNNKEL (reference sequence). CDR3 length: 15 amino acids. In nucleotides, the CDR3 is TGTGCCAGCAGCCAAGGACCGGGATCGTCTGAAAAACTGTTTTTT. Residues: CASSQGPGSSEKLFF.

The chain has TRBV5-4 and TRBJ2-7, with TRBD2 matching over 12 bases. The length of the CDR3 is 16 residues. V shed 3 bases and J 3 bases; nucleotides not matched to a gene: 7. Germline V gene lookup returns CDR1 SGHNT and CDR2 YYREEE (reference sequence). In DNA, the CDR3 is TGTGCCAGCAGCTCCGGCGGACTAGCGGGGCTCTACGAGCAGTACTTC. It codes for CASSSGGLAGLYEQYF.

The J gene is TRBJ1-1, the V gene TRBV28; 7 nucleotides line up with TRBD1. J gave up 2 bases and V 4 bases, and 10 bases lay outside the gene matches. The CDR3 runs 16 residues. Germline lookup yields CDR1 MDHEN and CDR2 SYDVKM. This CDR3 is CASSSATGTENTEAFF. CDR3 DNA sequence: TGTGCCAGCAGTTCCGCTACGGGGACAGAAAACACTGAAGCTTTCTTT.

V is TRBV2 and J is TRBJ1-1; 7 bases match TRBD1. Germline CDR1 and CDR2: SNHLY and FYNNEI. The CDR3 sequence is 14 residues long. V lost 4 bases to trimming and J lost 1 base; unmatched junction nucleotides: 3. The DNA for the CDR3 is TGTGCCAGCAGTGCGGCAGGGGGGAACACTGAAGCTTTCTTT. Translated, it gives CASSAAGGNTEAFF.

V gene TRBV7-2 combines with J gene TRBJ1-1, with D hard to call. CDR3 length: 13 amino acids. In germline, CDR1 is SGHTA, CDR2 FQGNSA. Trimming took off 4 bases at V and 0 bases at J, with 6 bases between the two ends. The CDR3 region is CASSSRVNTEAFF. The DNA of the CDR3 is TGTGCCAGCAGCTCCCGGGTGAACACTGAAGCTTTCTTT.

V and J are TRBV30 and TRBJ2-4; a possible D gene is TRBD2 (6 bases). Trimming left V 2 bases short and J 7 bases short, with 15 bases between. Germline CDR1 GTSNPN, CDR2 SVGIG (reference sequence). The CDR3 extends over 14 amino acids. DNA for the CDR3: TGTGCCTGGAGTCTCGGGCTAGCGTCGAACATTCAGTACTTC. This sequence encodes CAWSLGLASNIQYF. Together with reference TRBV30 and TRBJ2-4, the CDR3 gives the full variable domain: SQTIHQWPATLVQPVGSPLSLECTVEGTSNPNLYWYRQAAGRGLQLLFYSVGIGQISSEVPQNLSASRPQDRQFILSSKKLLLSDSGFYLCAWSLGLASNIQYFGAGTRLSVL.

This clone turned up a few times. The rearrangement links TRBV6-5 to TRBJ2-7, with TRBD2 as a possible D gene (6 bases). Per the germline V gene, CDR1 is MNHEY and CDR2 is SVGAGI. This CDR3 is built from 15 residues. Trimming took 6 bases from V and 7 from J, leaving 22 bases between them. CDR3 protein: CASSGRGREIPEQYF. The CDR3 nucleotides are TGTGCCAGCAGCGGGCGGGGCAGGGAGATTCCGGAGCAGTACTTC.

The chain uses TRBV3-1 (or the pseudogene TRBV3-2) and TRBJ2-3, with D possibly being TRBD2 (6 bases). Germline values: CDR1 LGHDT, CDR2 YNNKEL (reference sequence). Trimming took off 2 bases at V and 0 bases at J, with 15 bases between the two ends. The CDR3 is 17 residues long. CDR3 sequence (DNA): TGTGCCAGCAGCCAATGGGGCGGCGGGGCTAGCACAGATACGCAGTATTTT. It is translated as CASSQWGGGASTDTQYF.

Here the CDR3 reads CASSHAPGQQTYSNQPQHF. The CDR3 nucleotides are TGTGCCAGCAGTCACGCCCCGGGACAGCAAACTTATAGCAATCAGCCCCAGCATTTT. The chain is built from TRBV7-8 and TRBJ1-5; 7 bases align to TRBD1. CDR1 SGHVS and CDR2 FQNEAQ come from the germline V gene. This CDR3 has 19 amino acids. With 6 bases clipped from V and 0 bases from J, the junction kept 17 bases outside the gene matches.

The rearrangement links TRBV27 to TRBJ2-6; D may be TRBD1 (6 bases). The germline V gene has CDR1 MNHEY and CDR2 SMNVEV (reference sequence). The CDR3 consists of 18 residues. V was cut by 3 bases and J by 4 bases, with 19 bases left in between. Here the CDR3 DNA reads TGTGCCAGCAGTTTTCTACAGGGAACCCCTATAGGGGCCAACGTCCTGACTTTC. Translated, it gives CASSFLQGTPIGANVLTF. The variable domain in full, with the rest retrieved from reference TRBV27 and TRBJ2-6, is EAQVTQNPRYLITVTGKKLTVTCSQNMNHEYMSWYRQDPGLGLRQIYYSMNVEVTDKGDVPEGYKVSRKEKRNFPLILESPSPNQTSLYFCASSFLQGTPIGANVLTFGAGSRLTVL.

This chain joins TRBV10-3 and TRBJ2-7; a possible D gene is TRBD1 (6 bases). V lost 6 bases and J lost 1, with 13 bases in between. The CDR3 consists of 14 residues. CDR1 and CDR2 (germline): ENHRY, SYGVKD. CDR3 in amino acids: CAISSSTGSYEQYF. CDR3 nucleotide sequence: TGTGCCATCAGCTCCTCCACAGGGTCCTACGAGCAGTACTTC.

This clone came up once. The chain's CDR3 is CASSPYTDTQYF. The CDR3 DNA follows: TGTGCCAGCTCACCCTATACAGATACGCAGTATTTT. This chain links TRBV18 with TRBJ2-3; D unresolved. Germline CDR1 is KGHSH and CDR2 is LQKENI. The CDR3 has 12 residues. V was trimmed by 3 bases and J by 3 bases, leaving 4 bases between them.

The chain joins TRBV19 to TRBJ2-3, with 7 nucleotides matching TRBD2. Losses at the gene ends were 8 bases for V and 3 bases for J; bases not matched to a gene: 11. Germline values: CDR1 LNHDA, CDR2 SQIVND (reference sequence). The CDR3 is 15 amino acids. CDR3 DNA sequence: TGTGCCAGTCACCGTGCCGGGACTACGACAGATACGCAGTATTTT. Its protein is CASHRAGTTTDTQYF.

The rearrangement links TRBV9 to TRBJ2-1; 9 positions agree with TRBD2. This CDR3 region has 16 residues. Trimming removed 4 bases from V and 2 bases from J; junction bases left unmatched: 7. Germline assignment: CDR1 SGDLS and CDR2 YYNGEE. The CDR3 bases are TGTGCCAGCAGCCCCGGGGTAGCGGGAGCCTACAATGAGCAGTTCTTC. This sequence encodes CASSPGVAGAYNEQFF. The complete variable domain, with remaining parts taken from reference TRBV9 and TRBJ2-1, reads DSGVTQTPKHLITATGQRVTLRCSPRSGDLSVYWYQQSLDQGLQFLIQYYNGEERAKGNILERFSAQQFPDLHSELNLSSLELGDSALYFCASSPGVAGAYNEQFFGPGTRLTVL.

V is TRBV2 and J is TRBJ2-7, with 7 bases fitting TRBD2. CDR1 and CDR2 (germline): SNHLY, FYNNEI. This CDR3 has 12 amino acids. The CDR3 loop reads CLWSAGTYEQYF. The CDR3 region has the DNA TGTCTGTGGTCAGCGGGGACCTACGAGCAGTACTTC. Based on the CDR3 plus reference TRBV2 and TRBJ2-7, the full variable domain is EPEVTQTPSHQVTQMGQEVILRCVPISNHLYFYWYRQILGQKVEFLVSFYNNEISEKSEIFDDQFSVERPDGSNFTLKIRSTKLEDSAMYFCLWSAGTYEQYFGPGTRLTVT.

The rearrangement joins TRBV19 to TRBJ2-7, with 9 bases matching TRBD2. The CDR3 has 16 amino acids. The J segment lost 2 bases and the V segment lost 1 base, leaving 6 bases of the junction unmatched. Germline lookup yields CDR1 LNHDA and CDR2 SQIVND (reference sequence). The CDR3 region has the DNA TGTGCCAGTAGTATAGGAGCGGGAGGAGGAACCTACGAGCAGTACTTC. Its protein product is CASSIGAGGGTYEQYF.

This clone was seen more than once but under ten times. The chain uses TRBV5-6 and TRBJ1-5; unclear D gene. With 0 bases removed from V and 4 bases from J, the gap between germline ends came to 11 bases. This CDR3 comprises 15 residues. Germline-derived CDR1 and CDR2 are SGHDT and YYEEEE. CDR3 in DNA: TGTGCCAGCAGCTTGGCCGGATCGGGGAATCAGCCCCAGCATTTT. This translates into CASSLAGSGNQPQHF.

A few counts support this clone. The chain couples TRBV6-5 to TRBJ1-2; 10 bases map to TRBD1. Germline CDR1 reads MNHEY; CDR2 reads SVGAGI. Trimming cost V 6 bases and J 3 bases; bases outside gene matches: 1. The CDR3 is made up of 13 amino acids. CDR3 bases: TGTGCCAGCAGGGGACAGGGGTACTATGGCTACACCTTC. It specifies CASRGQGYYGYTF.

The rearrangement joins TRBV7-3 to TRBJ2-1, with 9 bases matching TRBD2. J was trimmed by 7 bases and V by 5 bases; bases with no gene match: 9. CDR3 length equals 15 residues. Germline lookup yields CDR1 SGHTA and CDR2 FQGTGA. The CDR3 sequence is CASSTDSGRRNEQFF. The CDR3 DNA sequence: TGTGCCAGCAGCACTGATAGCGGGAGACGGAATGAGCAGTTCTTC.

The chain carries TRBV10-2 and TRBJ2-3; D possibly corresponds to TRBD1 (6 bases). V was cut by 2 bases and J by 8 bases, with 20 bases left in between. CDR3 length: 16 amino acids. CDR1 is WSHSY and CDR2 is SAAADI in the germline V gene. In DNA, the CDR3 is TGCGCCAGCAGTGAGAGGGTCCGGGACAAGCGAGGTACGCAGTATTTT. Protein sequence: CASSERVRDKRGTQYF.

The chain is built from TRBV7-9 and TRBJ1-2, with a weak D call TRBD1 (6 bases). CDR3 length: 17 residues. Germline V CDR1 and CDR2: SEHNR, FQNEAQ (reference sequence). V lost 4 bases and J 0 bases, leaving 18 bases between the germline ends. In DNA, the CDR3 is TGTGCCAGCAGCTCAGGGCCTGGGACACCCTCTAACTATGGCTACACCTTC. Amino acids: CASSSGPGTPSNYGYTF. Drawing the rest from reference TRBV7-9 and TRBJ1-2, the complete variable domain is DTGVSQNPRHKITKRGQNVTFRCDPISEHNRLYWYRQTLGQGPEFLTYFQNEAQLEKSRLLSDRFSAERPKGSFSTLEIQRTEQGDSAMYLCASSSGPGTPSNYGYTFGSGTRLTVV.

The chain links TRBV2 to TRBJ1-1, with TRBD1 matching 8 bases. Germline lookup yields CDR1 SNHLY and CDR2 FYNNEI. This CDR3 spans 14 amino acids. V gave up 6 bases and J gave up 7 bases; unmatched junction bases: 10. The CDR3: CASRPSQGAIEAFF. CDR3 sequence (DNA): TGTGCCAGCAGGCCCTCTCAGGGGGCCATTGAAGCTTTCTTT.

V usage is TRBV28 and J usage is TRBJ2-7; 9 nucleotides line up with TRBD2. Germline values: CDR1 MDHEN, CDR2 SYDVKM. J gave up 0 bases and V 6 bases, and 9 bases lay outside the gene matches. There are 16 residues in the CDR3. In DNA, the CDR3 is TGTGCCAGCAGCTCTGCTGCTAGCGGGGACTCCTACGAGCAGTACTTC. This translates into CASSSAASGDSYEQYF.